In its sample, the clone carrying this T cell receptor beta chain was seen many times. The antigen remains unidentified. This entry is derived from a study of early T cells in non-severe SARS-CoV-2 infection. In the study overall: Sequencing used unsorted whole-blood bulk RNA, so chains lack pairing.

Findings and limits, study-wide: VDJdb-based matching was biased toward anti-spike CD8 responses and missed private and CD4 specificities.

Individual cDNA molecules received unique molecular identifiers during library preparation. TCRdb passed the 5' RACE reads through MiXCR, listing each CDR3 protein once. The sample holds 25,000 to 35,000 distinct CDR3 sequences, roughly 5.7% seen once. This CDR3 has 13 amino acids. Trimming stripped 8 bases from V and 1 base from J, with 6 bases between. Source material: whole blood. This sequence joins TRBV12-3 or TRBV12-4 and TRBJ2-6, with no clear D. The sequence was collected from an adult who was a healthcare worker with PCR-confirmed SARS-CoV-2 infection or an uninfected control (not recorded which). CDR3 in amino acids: CASARSGANVLTF. Here the CDR3 DNA reads TGTGCCAGCGCACGATCTGGGGCCAACGTCCTGACTTTC.